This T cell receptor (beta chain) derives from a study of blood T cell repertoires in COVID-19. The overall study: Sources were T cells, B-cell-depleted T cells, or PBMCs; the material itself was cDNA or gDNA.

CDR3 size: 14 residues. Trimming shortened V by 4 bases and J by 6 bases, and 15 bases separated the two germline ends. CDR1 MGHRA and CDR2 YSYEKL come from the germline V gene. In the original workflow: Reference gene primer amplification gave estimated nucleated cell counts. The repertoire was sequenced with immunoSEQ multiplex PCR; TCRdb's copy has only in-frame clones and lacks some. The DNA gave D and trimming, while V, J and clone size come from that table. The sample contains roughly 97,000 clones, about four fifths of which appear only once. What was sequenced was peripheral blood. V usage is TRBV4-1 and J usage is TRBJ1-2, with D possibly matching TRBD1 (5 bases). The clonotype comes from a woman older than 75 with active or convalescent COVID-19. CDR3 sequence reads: CASSPGGDYDGYTF. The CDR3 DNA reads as TGCGCCAGCAGCCCGGGGGGAGACTATGATGGCTACACCTTC.